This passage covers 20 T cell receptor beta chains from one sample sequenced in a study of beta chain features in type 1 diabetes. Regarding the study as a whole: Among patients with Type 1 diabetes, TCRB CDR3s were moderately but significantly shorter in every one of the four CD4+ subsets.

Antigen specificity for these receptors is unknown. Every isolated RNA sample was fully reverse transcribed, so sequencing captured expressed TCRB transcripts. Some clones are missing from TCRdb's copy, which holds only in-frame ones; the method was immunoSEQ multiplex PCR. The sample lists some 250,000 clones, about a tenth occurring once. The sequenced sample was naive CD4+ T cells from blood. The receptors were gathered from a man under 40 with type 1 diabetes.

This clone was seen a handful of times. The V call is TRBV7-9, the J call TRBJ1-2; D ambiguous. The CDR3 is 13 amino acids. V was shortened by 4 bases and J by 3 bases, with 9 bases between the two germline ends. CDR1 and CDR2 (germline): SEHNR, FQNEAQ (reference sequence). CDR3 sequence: CASSSGSHYGYTF. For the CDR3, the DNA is TGTGCCAGCAGCTCAGGTTCCCACTATGGCTACACCTTC.

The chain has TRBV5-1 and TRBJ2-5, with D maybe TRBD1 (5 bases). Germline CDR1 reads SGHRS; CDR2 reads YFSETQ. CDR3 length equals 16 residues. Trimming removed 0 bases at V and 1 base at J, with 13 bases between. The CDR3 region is CASSLGGRQGQETQYF. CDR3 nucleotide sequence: TGCGCCAGCAGCTTGGGGGGCCGGCAGGGCCAAGAGACCCAGTACTTC. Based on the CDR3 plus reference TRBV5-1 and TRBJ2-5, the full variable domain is KAGVTQTPRYLIKTRGQQVTLSCSPISGHRSVSWYQQTPGQGLQFLFEYFSETQRNKGNFPGRFSGRQFSNSRSEMNVSTLELGDSALYLCASSLGGRQGQETQYFGPGTRLLVL.

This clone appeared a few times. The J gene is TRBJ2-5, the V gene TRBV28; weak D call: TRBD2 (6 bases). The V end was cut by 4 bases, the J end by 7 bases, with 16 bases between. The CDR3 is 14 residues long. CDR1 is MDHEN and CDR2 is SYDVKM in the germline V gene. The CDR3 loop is CASSSPDGRGTQYF. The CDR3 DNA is TGTGCCAGCAGTTCACCGGACGGGCGGGGGACCCAGTACTTC.

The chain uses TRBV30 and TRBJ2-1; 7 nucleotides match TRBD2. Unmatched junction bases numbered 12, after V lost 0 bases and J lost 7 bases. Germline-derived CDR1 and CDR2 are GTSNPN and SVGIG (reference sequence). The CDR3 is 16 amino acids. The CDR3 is CAWSVGGGGGRNEQFF. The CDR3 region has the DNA TGTGCCTGGAGTGTGGGGGGGGGTGGAGGGAGGAATGAGCAGTTCTTC.

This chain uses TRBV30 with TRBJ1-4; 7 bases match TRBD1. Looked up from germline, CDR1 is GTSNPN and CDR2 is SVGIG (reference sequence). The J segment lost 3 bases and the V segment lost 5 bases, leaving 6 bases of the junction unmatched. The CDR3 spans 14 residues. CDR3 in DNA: TGTGCCTGGCTTTACAGGGGAGCTAATGAAAAACTGTTTTTT. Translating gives CAWLYRGANEKLFF.

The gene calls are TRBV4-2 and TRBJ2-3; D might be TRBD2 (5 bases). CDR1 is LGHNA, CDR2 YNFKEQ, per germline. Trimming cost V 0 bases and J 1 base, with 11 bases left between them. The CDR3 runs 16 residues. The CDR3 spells CASSQEGGRRTDTQYF. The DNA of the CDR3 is TGTGCCAGCAGCCAAGAGGGCGGGCGCCGCACAGATACGCAGTATTTT.

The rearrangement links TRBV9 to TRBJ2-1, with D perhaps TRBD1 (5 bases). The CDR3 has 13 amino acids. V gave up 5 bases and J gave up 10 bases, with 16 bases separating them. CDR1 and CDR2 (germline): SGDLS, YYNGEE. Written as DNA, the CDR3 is TGTGCCAGCAGTAACATAGGGGTATGGGAGCAGTTCTTC. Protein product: CASSNIGVWEQFF.

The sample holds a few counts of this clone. The CDR3 DNA sequence: TGTGCCAGCAGCCAGGTGAACACCGGGGAGCTGTTTTTT. Residues: CASSQVNTGELFF. V usage is TRBV7-2 and J usage is TRBJ2-2; D is undetermined. Trimming cost V 5 bases and J 1 base, with 5 bases left between them. This CDR3 region has 13 residues. CDR1 and CDR2 (germline): SGHTA, FQGNSA.

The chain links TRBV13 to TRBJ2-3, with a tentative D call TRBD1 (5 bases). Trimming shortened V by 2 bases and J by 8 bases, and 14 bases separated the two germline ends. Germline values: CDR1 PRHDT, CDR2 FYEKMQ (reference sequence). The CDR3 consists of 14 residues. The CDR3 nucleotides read TGTGCCAGCAGCTTACGCAGGGATCAGGGTACGCAGTATTTT. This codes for CASSLRRDQGTQYF.

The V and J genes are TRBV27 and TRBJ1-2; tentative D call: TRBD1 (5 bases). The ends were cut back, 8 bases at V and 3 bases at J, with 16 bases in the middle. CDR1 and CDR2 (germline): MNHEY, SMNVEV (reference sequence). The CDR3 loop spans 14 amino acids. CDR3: CASYGAGRDYGYTF. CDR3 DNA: TGTGCCAGCTATGGGGCAGGGAGGGACTATGGCTACACCTTC.

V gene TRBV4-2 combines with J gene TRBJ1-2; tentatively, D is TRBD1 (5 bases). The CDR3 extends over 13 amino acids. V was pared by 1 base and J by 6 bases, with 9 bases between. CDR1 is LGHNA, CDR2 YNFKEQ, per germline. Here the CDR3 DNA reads TGTGCCAGCAGCCAAGTCAGGGAAAATGGCTACACCTTC. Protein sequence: CASSQVRENGYTF.

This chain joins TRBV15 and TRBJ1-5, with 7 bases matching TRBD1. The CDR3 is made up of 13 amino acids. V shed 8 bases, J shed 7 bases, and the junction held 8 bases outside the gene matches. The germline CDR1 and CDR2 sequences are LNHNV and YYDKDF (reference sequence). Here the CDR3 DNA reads TGTGCCACCCAAGCCCAGGGGGACCAGCCCCAGCATTTT. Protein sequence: CATQAQGDQPQHF.

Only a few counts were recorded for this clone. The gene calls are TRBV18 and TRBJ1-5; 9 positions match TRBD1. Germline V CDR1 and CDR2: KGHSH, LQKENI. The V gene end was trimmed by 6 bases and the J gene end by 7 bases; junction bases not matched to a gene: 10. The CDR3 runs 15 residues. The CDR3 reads CASSHRGQGWQPQHF. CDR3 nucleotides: TGTGCCAGCTCCCACCGGGGACAGGGTTGGCAGCCCCAGCATTTT.

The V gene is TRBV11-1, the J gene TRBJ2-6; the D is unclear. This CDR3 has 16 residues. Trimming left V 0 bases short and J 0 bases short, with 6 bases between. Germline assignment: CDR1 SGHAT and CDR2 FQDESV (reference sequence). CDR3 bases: TGTGCCAGCAGCTTAGCGTCCTCCTCTGGGGCCAACGTCCTGACTTTC. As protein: CASSLASSSGANVLTF.

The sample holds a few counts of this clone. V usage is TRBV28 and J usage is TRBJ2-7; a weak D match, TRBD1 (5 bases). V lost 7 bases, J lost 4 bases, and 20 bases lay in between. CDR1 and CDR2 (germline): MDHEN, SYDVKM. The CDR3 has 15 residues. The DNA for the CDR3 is TGTGCCAGCACCATCCTAAGATTACAGGAATACGAGCAGTACTTC. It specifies CASTILRLQEYEQYF.

The CDR3 is CASSLSNAQETQYF. Here the CDR3 DNA reads TGTGCCAGCAGTTTAAGCAACGCCCAAGAGACCCAGTACTTC. The chain uses TRBV28 and TRBJ2-5; D unresolved. The CDR3 contains 14 residues. Germline lookup yields CDR1 MDHEN and CDR2 SYDVKM. Trimming stripped 2 bases from V and 1 base from J, with 8 bases between.

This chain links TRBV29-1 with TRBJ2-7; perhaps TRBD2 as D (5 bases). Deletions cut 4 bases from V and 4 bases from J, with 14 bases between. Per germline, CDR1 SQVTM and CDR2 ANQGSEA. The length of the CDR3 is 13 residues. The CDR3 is CSVVSRLRYEQYF. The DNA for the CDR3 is TGCAGCGTTGTGTCCAGACTAAGATACGAGCAGTACTTC.

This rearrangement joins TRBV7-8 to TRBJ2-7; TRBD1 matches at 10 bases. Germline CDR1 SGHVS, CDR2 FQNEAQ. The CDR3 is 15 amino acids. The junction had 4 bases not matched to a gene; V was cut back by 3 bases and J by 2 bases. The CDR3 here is CASSLRDRGPYEQYF. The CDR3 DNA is TGTGCCAGCAGCTTGAGGGACAGGGGTCCCTACGAGCAGTACTTC. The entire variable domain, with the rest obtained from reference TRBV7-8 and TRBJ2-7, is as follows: GAGVSQSPRYKVAKRGQDVALRCDPISGHVSLFWYQQALGQGPEFLTYFQNEAQLDKSGLPSDRFFAERPEGSVSTLKIQRTQQEDSAVYLCASSLRDRGPYEQYFGPGTRLTVT.

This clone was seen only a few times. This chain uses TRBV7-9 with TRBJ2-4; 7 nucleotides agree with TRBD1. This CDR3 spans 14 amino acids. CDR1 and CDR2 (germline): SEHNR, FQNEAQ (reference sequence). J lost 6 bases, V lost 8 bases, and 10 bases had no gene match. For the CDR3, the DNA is TGTGCCAGCGCTCCCCAGGGGGACACAAACATTCAGTACTTC. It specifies CASAPQGDTNIQYF.

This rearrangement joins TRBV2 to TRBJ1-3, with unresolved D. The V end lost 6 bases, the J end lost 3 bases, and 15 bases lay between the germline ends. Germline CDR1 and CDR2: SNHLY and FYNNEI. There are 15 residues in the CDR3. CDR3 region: CASRLEAAVGNTIYF. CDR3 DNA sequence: TGTGCCAGCAGGCTGGAGGCAGCCGTTGGAAACACCATATATTTT.